This entry features one T cell receptor (beta chain) sequence. Antigen: not known. This entry comes from a study of beta chain features in type 1 diabetes. Study findings and constraints: Researchers reported that naive, central memory and Treg TCRB repertoires appeared more similar in patients than in healthy donors. Across all four CD4+ subsets, people with type 1 diabetes showed modestly shorter TCRB CDR3s.

Germline loops: CDR1 SGHVS, CDR2 FQNEAQ. The CDR3 runs 16 residues. The V and J ends lost 1 base and 2 bases respectively, with 12 bases between them. What was sequenced were expressed TCRB transcripts, since all of the isolated RNA had been reverse transcribed. The read count averaged roughly 3.5 million across naive, central memory and regulatory T cell samples. Using immunoSEQ multiplex PCR, the repertoire was profiled, and TCRdb retains in-frame clones only, with some absent. The data hold 200,000 to 300,000 clones, with over 12% observed a single time. All of the sorted populations showed purity greater than 95%.

The sequence was collected from a woman aged 40 to 50 in good health. The genes are TRBV7-8 and TRBJ2-1; D is possibly TRBD2 (7 bases). Sample: naive CD4+ T cells from blood. CDR3 residues: CASSLGGGLPYNEQFF. CDR3 nucleotide sequence: TGTGCCAGCAGCTTAGGGGGGGGGCTACCCTACAATGAGCAGTTCTTC.